Below, 22 T cell receptor beta chains from the same sample are listed, as sequenced in a study of cytomegalovirus exposure and HLA in healthy donors (dated by TCRdb to 2017 to 2019). Libraries were made using the immunoSEQ multiplex PCR assay. For the multiplex PCR, a mixture combining 60 forward primers for TCR Vbeta segments and 13 reverse primers for TCR Jbeta segments was used. This immuneACCESS table, as held by TCRdb, lists in-frame sequences with V and J called but not all clones. Of the missing ones, under half trace to an unresolved V gene in checked studies; the others have no known cause. Within this sample are around 110,000 clones, with 70% to 80% of them counted one time only. The top ten constitute less than 3.5% of the sample. The sample comprised PBMCs. The origin of the receptors is a female donor in good health and CMV-seronegative.

CDR3 protein: CASKSLGNANTGELFF. Written as DNA, the CDR3 is TGTGCCAGCAAATCCCTCGGGAACGCGAACACCGGGGAGCTGTTTTTT. This chain uses TRBV4-2 with TRBJ2-2; tentative D call: TRBD2 (5 bases). Trimming took off 7 bases at V and 0 bases at J, with 15 bases between the two ends. From germline, CDR1 is LGHNA and CDR2 YNFKEQ. This CDR3 is built from 16 residues.

This clone occurred once. This chain uses TRBV11-3 with TRBJ2-7; tentatively, D is TRBD1 (6 bases). Germline lookup yields CDR1 SGHNT and CDR2 YENEEA. The CDR3 is 15 amino acids. Trimming took 0 bases from V and 10 from J, leaving 19 bases between them. The CDR3 DNA reads as TGTGCCAGCAGCTTAGATCACGACAGGTGGGGTGATCAGTACTTC. Translation: CASSLDHDRWGDQYF.

The chain uses TRBV30 and TRBJ1-4; D call uncertain. Looked up from germline, CDR1 is GTSNPN and CDR2 is SVGIG (reference sequence). V was trimmed by 2 bases and J by 5 bases, leaving 12 bases between them. This CDR3 is built from 14 residues. The DNA for the CDR3 is TGTGCCTGGAGTCCGGGTAGATTCAATGAAAAACTGTTTTTT. This codes for CAWSPGRFNEKLFF.

CDR3 in amino acids: CAGASGQETQYF. The CDR3 DNA is TGTGCCGGGGCTAGCGGGCAAGAGACCCAGTACTTC. The genes are TRBV6-1 and TRBJ2-5, with 8 bases matching TRBD2. Germline CDR1 reads MNHNS; CDR2 reads SASEGT. Losses at the gene ends were 11 bases for V and 2 bases for J; bases not matched to a gene: 4. This CDR3 region has 12 residues.

The chain is built from TRBV10-3 and TRBJ2-1, with 8 bases lining up with TRBD2. Germline V gene data show CDR1 as ENHRY and CDR2 as SYGVKD. After removal of 3 bases from V and 3 bases from J, the junction contained 4 bases not matched to a gene. This CDR3 is built from 15 residues. The CDR3 DNA is TGTGCCATCAGTGAAGCGGGAGACGGCTACAATGAGCAGTTCTTC. It specifies CAISEAGDGYNEQFF.

The J gene is TRBJ2-2, the V gene TRBV30, with 9 positions matching TRBD1. The CDR3 spans 17 residues. CDR1 and CDR2 from the germline V gene are GTSNPN and SVGIG (reference sequence). J lost 1 base, V lost 3 bases, and 9 bases had no gene match. DNA for the CDR3: TGTGCCTGGAGAGGGACAGGGCCTTTCGAGAACACCGGGGAGCTGTTTTTT. Its translation is CAWRGTGPFENTGELFF.

CDR3 loop: CASSRRQGFSSYEQYF. Written as DNA, the CDR3 is TGTGCCAGCAGTCGGAGACAGGGTTTTAGCTCCTACGAGCAGTACTTC. This chain uses TRBV7-2 with TRBJ2-7; 7 bases are a match to TRBD1. This CDR3 has 16 residues. CDR1 is SGHTA and CDR2 is FQGNSA in the germline V gene. Germline trimming cut 6 bases from V and 0 bases from J; bases unmatched to any gene: 11.

The chain joins TRBV5-1 to TRBJ2-2; tentative D call: TRBD1 (5 bases). The CDR3 is 13 residues long. Germline CDR1 SGHRS, CDR2 YFSETQ. V was cut by 0 bases and J by 7 bases, with 7 bases left in between. CDR3 sequence: CASSLAGIGELFF. For the CDR3, the DNA is TGCGCCAGCAGCTTGGCAGGGATCGGGGAGCTGTTTTTT.

The rearrangement joins TRBV7-9 to TRBJ1-1; D is unclear. Per germline, CDR1 SEHNR and CDR2 FQNEAQ (reference sequence). This CDR3 is 13 amino acids long. Trimming left V 3 bases short and J 1 base short, with 6 bases between. CDR3 protein: CASSFSGNTEAFF. The CDR3 DNA is TGTGCCAGCAGCTTTTCAGGGAACACTGAAGCTTTCTTT.

The chain is built from TRBV4-1 and TRBJ2-4; TRBD2 matches at 10 bases. Looked up from germline, CDR1 is MGHRA and CDR2 is YSYEKL. V was clipped by 5 bases and J by 9 bases; unmatched bases: 7. This CDR3 contains 14 residues. The CDR3 DNA sequence: TGCGCCAGCAGCATAACCGGGACTAGCGTCATTCAGTACTTC. This sequence encodes CASSITGTSVIQYF.

The chain employs TRBV7-3 and TRBJ2-1; D might be TRBD1 (5 bases). Germline V gives CDR1 SGHTA, CDR2 FQGTGA. Trimming cost V 3 bases and J 10 bases, with 10 bases left between them. The CDR3 has 12 amino acids. CDR3 region: CASSFQGTEQFF. CDR3 DNA sequence: TGTGCCAGCAGCTTCCAGGGAACGGAGCAGTTCTTC.

The chain links TRBV27 to TRBJ2-3, with a tentative D call TRBD1 (6 bases). The CDR3 runs 15 residues. V lost 3 bases to trimming and J lost 3 bases, with 13 bases between them. Germline V gene data show CDR1 as MNHEY and CDR2 as SMNVEV (reference sequence). CDR3 region: CASSFQGRKTDTQYF. For the CDR3, the DNA is TGTGCCAGCAGTTTTCAGGGGCGTAAAACAGATACGCAGTATTTT.

This chain connects TRBV27 to TRBJ2-7; the match to TRBD1 covers 9 bases. The CDR3 is made up of 15 amino acids. Trimming took 3 bases from V and 2 from J; bases not matched to a gene: 5. Germline V CDR1 and CDR2: MNHEY, SMNVEV (reference sequence). Here the CDR3 reads CASSFSDRGPYEQYF. DNA for the CDR3: TGTGCCAGCAGTTTTTCGGACAGGGGCCCCTACGAGCAGTACTTC.

The V gene is TRBV29-1, the J gene TRBJ2-5; 10 bases map to TRBD2. The V gene's germline CDR1 is SQVTM and CDR2 ANQGSEA. The CDR3 runs 18 residues. Trimming removed 2 bases from V and 0 bases from J; junction bases left unmatched: 12. CDR3 in amino acids: CSVERGSSGREYQETQYF. The CDR3 DNA is TGCAGCGTTGAAAGGGGGTCAAGCGGGAGGGAGTACCAAGAGACCCAGTACTTC.

The rearrangement uses TRBV28 and TRBJ2-7, with 10 nucleotides matching TRBD2. Germline loops: CDR1 MDHEN, CDR2 SYDVKM. After removal of 10 bases from V and 2 bases from J, the junction contained 8 bases not matched to a gene. This CDR3 has 14 amino acids. CDR3 coding DNA: TGTGCCACCGGAAGGACTAGCGGTACCTACGAGCAGTACTTC. Translating it yields CATGRTSGTYEQYF.

This clone was seen a handful of times. The chain carries TRBV30 and TRBJ2-7; 7 bases are shared with TRBD2. V lost 2 bases and J lost 13; bases outside the gene matches: 17. The germline V gene has CDR1 GTSNPN and CDR2 SVGIG (reference sequence). CDR3 length: 14 residues. As DNA, the CDR3 is TGTGCCTGGAGTCCTGGACTAGAATTGGGCCTTAGCTACTTC. It codes for CAWSPGLELGLSYF.

The chain links TRBV11-3 to TRBJ2-6; D uncertain. Between the trimmed V and J ends, which lost 1 base and 12 bases, there was a span of 10 bases. The CDR3 spans 13 residues. Per germline, CDR1 SGHNT and CDR2 YENEEA. The CDR3 region is CASSLVTPPVLTF. As DNA, the CDR3 is TGTGCCAGCAGCTTAGTAACACCACCCGTCCTGACTTTC.

A single count supports this clone. The chain has TRBV7-3 and TRBJ2-3; the D gene is possibly TRBD2 (5 bases). The CDR3 is 13 amino acids. Germline lookup yields CDR1 SGHTA and CDR2 FQGTGA. Trimming removed 6 bases from V and 6 bases from J, with 13 bases in between. This chain's CDR3 is CASSHGGRDTQYF. For the CDR3, the DNA is TGTGCCAGCAGTCATGGAGGTCGGGATACGCAGTATTTT.

The chain links TRBV4-1 to TRBJ2-1; 7 bases map to TRBD2. The V gene end was trimmed by 3 bases and the J gene end by 6 bases; junction bases not matched to a gene: 11. The CDR3 spans 16 residues. Germline-derived CDR1 and CDR2 are MGHRA and YSYEKL. The CDR3 DNA is TGCGCCAGCAGCCAGGCTAGCGCGTGGGGGGGCAATGAGCAGTTCTTC. Protein: CASSQASAWGGNEQFF.

The V call is TRBV29-1, the J call TRBJ2-4, with 7 bases lining up with TRBD1. V gave up 7 bases and J gave up 1 base; unmatched junction bases: 7. CDR3 length equals 14 residues. Germline V lookup: CDR1 SQVTM, CDR2 ANQGSEA. The CDR3 loop reads CSARDSGAKNIQYF. CDR3 bases: TGCAGCGCCCGGGACAGTGGGGCCAAAAACATTCAGTACTTC.

The chain employs TRBV28 and TRBJ1-2; TRBD1 matches 7 bases. This CDR3 is 12 amino acids long. J gave up 8 bases and V 7 bases, and 7 bases lay outside the gene matches. The germline gives CDR1 MDHEN, CDR2 SYDVKM. CDR3 loop: CASTSTGRGYTF. DNA of the CDR3: TGTGCCAGCACGTCGACAGGGAGGGGCTACACCTTC.

Points on this clone: The junction and the germline gene differ at one end; a read error may be behind it. This chain uses TRBV23-1 with TRBJ2-7, with 9 bases fitting TRBD1. TRBV23-1 is an ORF; its function is uncertain. CDR3 size: 12 residues. Here the CDR3 DNA reads TGCGCCAGCGGCAACTTCCGGGACAGGGTCCACTTC. Translated, it gives CASGNFRDRVHF.